Each of the 18 T cell receptor beta chains below was sequenced from the same sample in a study of shared clonotypes between healthy human individuals. TCRdb's table, derived via immunoSEQ multiplex PCR, lists solely in-frame clones and lacks some. The table has some 500,000 clones, around 77% seen once. The material sequenced was PBMCs. Receptor source: a woman between 40 and 55 years old in good health. Some clones in this sample may be carry-over from other donors' samples.

The chain couples TRBV4-1 to TRBJ2-1, with a weak D call TRBD2 (6 bases). This CDR3 contains 17 residues. Per the germline V gene, CDR1 is MGHRA and CDR2 is YSYEKL. V shed 5 bases and J shed 1 base, with 18 bases lying between them. CDR3 in DNA: TGCGCCAGCAGCGGACGGGGGTCGCTGTCATCCTACAATGAGCAGTTCTTC. This codes for CASSGRGSLSSYNEQFF.

In regard to this clone: A much bigger clone sits one base away, suggesting this may be a read error. This sequence joins TRBV6-5 and TRBJ2-7; 7 bases line up with TRBD1. Germline CDR1 is MNHEY and CDR2 is SVGAGI. V gave up 6 bases and J gave up 1 base; unmatched junction bases: 6. The CDR3 consists of 14 residues. The DNA for the CDR3 is TGTGCCAGCAGCCCCCGACAGGGATCCTACGAGCAGTACTTC. As protein: CASSPRQGSYEQYF.

The chain joins TRBV9 to TRBJ2-7; 8 bases fit TRBD2. V dropped 3 bases and J dropped 3; count of bases not matched to a gene: 5. CDR3 size: 14 residues. Germline CDR1 is SGDLS and CDR2 is YYNGEE. CDR3 loop: CASSDREGGYEQYF. The DNA for the CDR3 is TGTGCCAGCAGCGATCGGGAGGGGGGCTACGAGCAGTACTTC. The full variable domain, completed using reference TRBV9 and TRBJ2-7, is DSGVTQTPKHLITATGQRVTLRCSPRSGDLSVYWYQQSLDQGLQFLIQYYNGEERAKGNILERFSAQQFPDLHSELNLSSLELGDSALYFCASSDREGGYEQYFGPGTRLTVT.

V usage is TRBV29-1 and J usage is TRBJ2-1, with D perhaps matching TRBD1 or TRBD2 (7 bases each). Germline V CDR1 and CDR2: SQVTM, ANQGSEA. Trimming took 7 bases from V and 10 from J, leaving 23 bases between them. This CDR3 has 14 residues. The CDR3 protein is CSGEGAWNLGEQFF. The CDR3 DNA reads as TGCAGCGGGGAGGGGGCGTGGAACCTCGGCGAGCAGTTCTTC.

The rearrangement joins TRBV11-1 to TRBJ2-7, with 13 bases fitting TRBD2. The CDR3 is 14 residues long. Germline values: CDR1 SGHAT, CDR2 FQDESV (reference sequence). J gave up 6 bases and V 4 bases, and 3 bases lay outside the gene matches. CDR3 in amino acids: CASSWTSGRSEQYF. The CDR3 DNA follows: TGTGCCAGCAGCTGGACTAGCGGGAGAAGCGAGCAGTACTTC.

As regards this clone: This may arise from a read error, as a much more abundant clone is one base away. V gene TRBV19 combines with J gene TRBJ2-6; D is undetermined. The CDR3 totals 16 residues. The germline V gene has CDR1 LNHDA and CDR2 SQIVND (reference sequence). With 5 bases removed from V and 0 bases from J, the gap between germline ends came to 11 bases. The DNA for the CDR3 is TGTGCCAGTAGTCTGGACGGTGCCTCTGGGGCCAACGTCCTGACTTTC. This encodes CASSLDGASGANVLTF. The full variable domain, in which reference TRBV19 and TRBJ2-6 provide the parts outside the CDR3, is DGGITQSPKYLFRKEGQNVTLSCEQNLNHDAMYWYRQDPGQGLRLIYYSQIVNDFQKGDIAEGYSVSREKKESFPLTVTSAQKNPTAFYLCASSLDGASGANVLTFGAGSRLTVL.

On this clone: A read error is possible here, since a much larger clone lies one base away. The same CDR3 also results from other DNA sequences found in this sample. The CDR3 region is CASSEDRGAGGNTIYF. The DNA for the CDR3 is TGTGCCAGCAGTGAGGATCGGGGCGCGGGTGGAAACACCATATATTTT. This chain joins TRBV6-1 and TRBJ1-3; tentative D call: TRBD1 (5 bases). The length of the CDR3 is 16 residues. V was shortened by 3 bases and J by 3 bases, with 15 bases between the two germline ends. The germline V gene has CDR1 MNHNS and CDR2 SASEGT.

The rearrangement uses TRBV2 and TRBJ2-4, with D uncertain. CDR1 is SNHLY and CDR2 is FYNNEI in the germline V gene. Between the trimmed V and J ends, which lost 6 bases and 9 bases, there was a span of 9 bases. The CDR3 has 11 residues. CDR3 sequence: CASRYDSIQYF. CDR3 DNA: TGTGCCAGCAGATACGATAGCATTCAGTACTTC.

In this sample, this clone turned up a few times. V and J are TRBV18 and TRBJ1-4, with 7 bases identical to TRBD1. The CDR3 has 14 residues. After removal of 1 base from V and 8 bases from J, the junction contained 4 bases not matched to a gene. Germline V CDR1 and CDR2: KGHSH, LQKENI. The CDR3 region has the DNA TGTGCCAGCTCACCACGCGGACAGGCCGAAAAACTGTTTTTT. Protein: CASSPRGQAEKLFF.

The table lists this clone with a count of one. This chain links TRBV4-3 with TRBJ2-3; 12 bases are a match to TRBD2. Germline CDR1 reads LGHNA; CDR2 reads YSLEER. This CDR3 region has 18 residues. V dropped 1 base and J dropped 2; count of bases not matched to a gene: 7. The CDR3 is CASSQASLAGGVTDTQYF. CDR3 bases: TGCGCCAGCAGCCAAGCTTCCCTAGCGGGAGGGGTCACAGATACGCAGTATTTT.

J is TRBJ1-1 and V is TRBV29-1; maybe TRBD1 (6 bases). Germline CDR1 is SQVTM and CDR2 is ANQGSEA. The CDR3 runs 17 residues. Trimming shortened V by 5 bases and J by 4 bases, and 26 bases separated the two germline ends. CDR3 nucleotide sequence: TGCAGCGTTCCGGCCAGGGTCCAAGGGGGGACAAGCACTGAAGCTTTCTTT. Protein product: CSVPARVQGGTSTEAFF.

This clone was seen many times. The CDR3 DNA reads TGTGCCAGCAGCCGGAGGGGGTACGAGCAGTACTTC. This gives the protein CASSRRGYEQYF. The rearrangement uses TRBV7-9 and TRBJ2-5; D could derive from TRBD1 or TRBD2 (6 bases each). Judging by the DNA end, TRBJ2-7 fits better; the J call may be wrong. The germline gives CDR1 SEHNR, CDR2 FQNEAQ (reference sequence). This CDR3 is built from 12 residues.

V gene TRBV7-2 combines with J gene TRBJ1-5, with TRBD1 as a possible D gene (5 bases). V lost 2 bases, J lost 3 bases, and 14 bases lay in between. This CDR3 is built from 16 residues. Germline values: CDR1 SGHTA, CDR2 FQGNSA. The DNA of the CDR3 is TGTGCCAGCAGCTTATCGCGGCAGGGCTTCAATCAGCCCCAGCATTTT. Protein product: CASSLSRQGFNQPQHF.

The J gene is TRBJ1-1, the V gene TRBV5-1; tentative D call: TRBD1 (5 bases). The CDR3 has 12 residues. The germline CDR1 and CDR2 sequences are SGHRS and YFSETQ. The V gene lost 4 bases and the J gene lost 6 bases, with 10 bases spanning the gap. CDR3 sequence (DNA): TGCGCCAGCAGCGCGGAGGGGTCTGAAGCTTTCTTT. This gives the protein CASSAEGSEAFF. The complete variable domain, with remaining parts taken from reference TRBV5-1 and TRBJ1-1, reads KAGVTQTPRYLIKTRGQQVTLSCSPISGHRSVSWYQQTPGQGLQFLFEYFSETQRNKGNFPGRFSGRQFSNSRSEMNVSTLELGDSALYLCASSAEGSEAFFGQGTRLTVV.

This rearrangement joins TRBV5-1 to TRBJ2-3; tentatively, D is TRBD2 (7 bases). CDR1 and CDR2 from the germline V gene are SGHRS and YFSETQ. This CDR3 spans 15 amino acids. The V end lost 2 bases, the J end lost 6 bases, and 16 bases lay between the germline ends. This CDR3 is CASSLGGGPDDTQYF. Here the CDR3 DNA reads TGCGCCAGCAGCTTAGGGGGAGGGCCTGACGATACGCAGTATTTT.

The chain employs TRBV19 and TRBJ2-3; TRBD2 is a possible D gene (5 bases). Between the trimmed V and J ends, which lost 5 bases and 6 bases, there was a span of 12 bases. Looked up from germline, CDR1 is LNHDA and CDR2 is SQIVND (reference sequence). This CDR3 has 13 amino acids. The CDR3 spells CASSFGLPDTQYF. CDR3 in DNA: TGTGCCAGTAGTTTCGGACTCCCCGATACGCAGTATTTT.

The CDR3 is CASRRGLGGNTIYF. The CDR3 DNA follows: TGCGCCAGCAGGAGGGGGCTCGGTGGAAACACCATATATTTT. The chain has TRBV10-2 and TRBJ1-3; the match to TRBD1 covers 7 bases. With V trimmed by 6 bases and J by 3 bases, 5 bases remained unmatched. From germline, CDR1 is WSHSY and CDR2 SAAADI. The CDR3 extends over 14 amino acids.

The chain uses TRBV30 and TRBJ1-1; 7 bases are shared with TRBD1. V shed 5 bases, J shed 6 bases, and the junction held 9 bases outside the gene matches. This CDR3 has 13 amino acids. Germline CDR1 GTSNPN, CDR2 SVGIG (reference sequence). The CDR3 bases are TGTGCCTGGGATACAGGGGCGAGAGCTGAAGCTTTCTTT. Its protein is CAWDTGARAEAFF.